This entry is about one T cell receptor beta chain. The antigen is undetermined. TCRdb keeps only in-frame clones here, not all; method: immunoSEQ multiplex PCR. Among tens of thousands of clones, approximately 87% were seen once, and the ten largest hold roughly a tenth. This sample was taken from a study of CD4 T cells in relation to SARS-CoV-2 and coronaviruses. Points from the study as a whole: The assay detects memory recall responses, not culture-primed primary responses. Each donor contributed either pre-pandemic or post-infection samples, not both.

Trimming shortened V by 0 bases and J by 7 bases, and 13 bases separated the two germline ends. CDR3 size: 15 residues. In germline, CDR1 is LGHNA, CDR2 YNFKEQ. The chain combines TRBV4-2 with TRBJ1-5; D is perhaps TRBD1 (6 bases). The origin of this receptor is an adult with COVID-19. Sequencing input: memory CD4+ T cells from PBMCs. The CDR3 DNA is TGTGCCAGCAGCCAAGATCGGGCAGGGGAACAGCCCCAGCATTTT. This translates into CASSQDRAGEQPQHF.